The T cell receptor (beta chain) under discussion was sequenced for a study of blood T cell repertoires in COVID-19. About the research overall: Researchers got acute and convalescent COVID-19 samples from the United States, Italy and Spain.

CDR3 length: 18 residues. Assay used: immunoSEQ multiplex PCR; TCRdb lists only in-frame clones, some missing. The sample shows just over 300,000 clones, roughly 89% of them seen only once. Sequenced sample: peripheral blood. This TCR was sampled from a woman in her thirties with COVID-19, enrolled during active disease. The rearrangement links TRBV7-5 to TRBJ2-1; the listed D gene, TRBD2, was not tested against the DNA. TRBV7-5 corresponds to a pseudogene. DNA of the CDR3: TGTGTCAGAAGTCAACCCCGGGTAGCGGGGAATTCCTACAATGAGCAGTTCTTC. It codes for CVRSQPRVAGNSYNEQFF.